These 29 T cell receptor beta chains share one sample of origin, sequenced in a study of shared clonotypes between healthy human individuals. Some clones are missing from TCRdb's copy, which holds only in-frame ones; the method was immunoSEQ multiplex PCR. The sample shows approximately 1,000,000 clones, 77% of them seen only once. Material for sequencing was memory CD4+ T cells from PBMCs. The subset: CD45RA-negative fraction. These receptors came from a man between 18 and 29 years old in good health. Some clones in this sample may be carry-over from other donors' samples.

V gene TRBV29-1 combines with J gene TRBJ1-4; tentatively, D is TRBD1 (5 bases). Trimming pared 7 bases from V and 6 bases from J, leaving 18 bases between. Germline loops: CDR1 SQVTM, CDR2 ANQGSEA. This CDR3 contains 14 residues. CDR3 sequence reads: CSARGRLWDEKLFF. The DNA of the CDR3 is TGCAGCGCTCGGGGACGGCTCTGGGATGAAAAACTGTTTTTT. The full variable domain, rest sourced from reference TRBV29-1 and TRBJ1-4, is SAVISQKPSRDICQRGTSLTIQCQVDSQVTMMFWYRQQPGQSLTLIATANQGSEATYESGFVIDKFPISRPNLTFSTLTVSNMSPEDSSIYLCSARGRLWDEKLFFGSGTQLSVL.

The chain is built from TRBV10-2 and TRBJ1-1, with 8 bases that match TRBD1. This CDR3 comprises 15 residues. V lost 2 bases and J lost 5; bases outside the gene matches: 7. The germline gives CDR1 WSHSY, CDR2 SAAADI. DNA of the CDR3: TGCGCCAGCAGTGAGCATACAACAGGGGGAACTGAAGCTTTCTTT. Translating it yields CASSEHTTGGTEAFF.

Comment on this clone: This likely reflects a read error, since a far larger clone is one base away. The CDR3 region is CASSSGSGNTIYF. CDR3 sequence (DNA): TGTGCCAGCAGCTCAGGCTCTGGAAACACCATATATTTT. This chain links TRBV7-3 with TRBJ1-3; D ambiguous. V lost 4 bases, J lost 0 bases, and 4 bases lay in between. CDR1 SGHTA and CDR2 FQGTGA come from the germline V gene. This CDR3 has 13 residues.

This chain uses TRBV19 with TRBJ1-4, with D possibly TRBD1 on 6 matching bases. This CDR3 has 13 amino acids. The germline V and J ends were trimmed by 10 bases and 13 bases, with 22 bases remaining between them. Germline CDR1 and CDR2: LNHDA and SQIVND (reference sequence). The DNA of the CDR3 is TGTGCCACCCAACCCCGGGACATTAGAAGACTGTTTTTT. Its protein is CATQPRDIRRLFF.

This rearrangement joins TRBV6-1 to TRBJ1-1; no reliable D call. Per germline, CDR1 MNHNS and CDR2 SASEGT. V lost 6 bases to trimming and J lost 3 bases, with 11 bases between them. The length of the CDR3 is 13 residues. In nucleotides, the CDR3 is TGTGCCAGCAGAGAGACTGTGGACACTGAAGCTTTCTTT. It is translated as CASRETVDTEAFF.

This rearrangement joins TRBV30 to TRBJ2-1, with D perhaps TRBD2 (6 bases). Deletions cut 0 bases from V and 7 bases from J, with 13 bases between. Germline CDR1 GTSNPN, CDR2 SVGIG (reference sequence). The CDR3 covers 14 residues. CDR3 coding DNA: TGTGCCTGGAGTGTAAGGGACTTGCAGAATGAGCAGTTCTTC. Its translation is CAWSVRDLQNEQFF.

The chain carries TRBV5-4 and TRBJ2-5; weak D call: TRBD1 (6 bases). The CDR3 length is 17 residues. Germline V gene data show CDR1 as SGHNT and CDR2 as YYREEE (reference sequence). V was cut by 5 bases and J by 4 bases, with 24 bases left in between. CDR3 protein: CASSLRVYGRGIETQYF. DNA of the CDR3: TGTGCCAGCAGTTTGCGGGTTTATGGCAGGGGAATAGAGACCCAGTACTTC.

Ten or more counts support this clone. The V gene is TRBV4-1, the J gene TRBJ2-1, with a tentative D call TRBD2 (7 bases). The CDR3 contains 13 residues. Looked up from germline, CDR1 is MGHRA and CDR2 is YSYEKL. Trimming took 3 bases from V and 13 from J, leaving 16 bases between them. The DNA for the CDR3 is TGCGCCAGCAGCCACAGGGGAGGGGACTTTCAGTTCTTC. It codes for CASSHRGGDFQFF.

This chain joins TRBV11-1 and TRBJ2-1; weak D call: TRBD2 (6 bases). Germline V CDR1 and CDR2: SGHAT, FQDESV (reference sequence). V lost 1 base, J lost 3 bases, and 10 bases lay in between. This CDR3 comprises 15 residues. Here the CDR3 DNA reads TGTGCCAGCAGCTTAGGACGGGAGAACTACAATGAGCAGTTCTTC. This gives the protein CASSLGRENYNEQFF.

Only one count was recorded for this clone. The CDR3 sequence is CASSVADGALSYGYTF. The CDR3 bases are TGTGCCAGCAGCGTAGCGGACGGAGCCTTATCCTATGGCTACACCTTC. J is TRBJ1-2 and V is TRBV9, with D unresolved. This CDR3 region has 16 residues. Germline V gives CDR1 SGDLS, CDR2 YYNGEE. The germline V and J ends were trimmed by 0 bases and 4 bases, with 16 bases remaining between them. The variable domain in full, completed from reference TRBV9 and TRBJ1-2, reads DSGVTQTPKHLITATGQRVTLRCSPRSGDLSVYWYQQSLDQGLQFLIQYYNGEERAKGNILERFSAQQFPDLHSELNLSSLELGDSALYFCASSVADGALSYGYTFGSGTRLTVV.

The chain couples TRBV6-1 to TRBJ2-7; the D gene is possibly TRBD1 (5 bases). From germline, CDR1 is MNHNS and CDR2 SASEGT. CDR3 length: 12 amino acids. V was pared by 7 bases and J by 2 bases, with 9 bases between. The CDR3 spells CASNLDTYEQYF. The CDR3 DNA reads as TGTGCCAGCAATCTGGACACCTACGAGCAGTACTTC.

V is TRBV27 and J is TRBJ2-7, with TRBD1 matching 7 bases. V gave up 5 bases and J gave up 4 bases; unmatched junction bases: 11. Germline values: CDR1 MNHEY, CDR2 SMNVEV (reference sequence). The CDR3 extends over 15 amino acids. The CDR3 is CASSRRPGQKYEQYF. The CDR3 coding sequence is TGTGCCAGCAGTCGACGCCCGGGACAGAAATACGAGCAGTACTTC.

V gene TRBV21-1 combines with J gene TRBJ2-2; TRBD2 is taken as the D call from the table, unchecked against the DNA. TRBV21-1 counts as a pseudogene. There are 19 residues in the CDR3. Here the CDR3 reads CASSKVPGLAGGQTGELFF. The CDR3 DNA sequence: TGTGCCAGCAGCAAGGTCCCGGGACTAGCGGGAGGGCAAACCGGGGAGCTGTTTTTT.

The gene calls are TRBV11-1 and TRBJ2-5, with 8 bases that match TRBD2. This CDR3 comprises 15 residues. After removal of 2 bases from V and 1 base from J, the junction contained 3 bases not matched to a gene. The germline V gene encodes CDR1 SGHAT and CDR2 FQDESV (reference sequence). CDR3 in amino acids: CASSLRLAGQETQYF. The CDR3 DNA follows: TGTGCCAGCAGCTTACGGCTAGCGGGCCAAGAGACCCAGTACTTC.

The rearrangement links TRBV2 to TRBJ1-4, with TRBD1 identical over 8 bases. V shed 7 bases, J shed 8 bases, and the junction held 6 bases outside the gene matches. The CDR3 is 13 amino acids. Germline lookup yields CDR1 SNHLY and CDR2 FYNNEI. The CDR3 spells CASTGQGREKLFF. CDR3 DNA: TGTGCCAGCACCGGACAGGGCCGGGAAAAACTGTTTTTT.

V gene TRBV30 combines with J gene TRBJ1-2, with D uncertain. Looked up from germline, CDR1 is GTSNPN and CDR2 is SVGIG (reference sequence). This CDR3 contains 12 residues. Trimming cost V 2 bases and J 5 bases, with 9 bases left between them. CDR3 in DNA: TGTGCCTGGAGTAGGGAATTATATGGCTACACCTTC. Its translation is CAWSRELYGYTF. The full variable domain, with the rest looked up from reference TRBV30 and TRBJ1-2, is SQTIHQWPATLVQPVGSPLSLECTVEGTSNPNLYWYRQAAGRGLQLLFYSVGIGQISSEVPQNLSASRPQDRQFILSSKKLLLSDSGFYLCAWSRELYGYTFGSGTRLTVV.

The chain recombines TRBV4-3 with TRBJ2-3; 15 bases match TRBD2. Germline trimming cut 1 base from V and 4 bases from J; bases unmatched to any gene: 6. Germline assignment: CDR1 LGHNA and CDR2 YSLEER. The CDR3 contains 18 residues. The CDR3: CASSQGPGLAGGSDTQYF. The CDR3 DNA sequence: TGCGCCAGCAGCCAAGGCCCGGGACTAGCGGGAGGCTCAGATACGCAGTATTTT.

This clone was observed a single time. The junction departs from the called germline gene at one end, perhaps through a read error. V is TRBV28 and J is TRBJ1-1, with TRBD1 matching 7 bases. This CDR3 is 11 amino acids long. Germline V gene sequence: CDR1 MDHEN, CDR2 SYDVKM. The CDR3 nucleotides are TGTGCCAGCAGTTTATCAGGGGGGACCGTTTTT. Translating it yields CASSLSGGTVF.

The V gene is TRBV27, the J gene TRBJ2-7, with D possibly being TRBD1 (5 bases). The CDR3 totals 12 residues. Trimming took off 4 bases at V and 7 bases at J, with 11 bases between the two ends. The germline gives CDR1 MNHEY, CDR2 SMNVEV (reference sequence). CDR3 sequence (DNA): TGTGCCAGCAGTTCCCAGGGCCTGGAGCAGTACTTC. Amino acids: CASSSQGLEQYF.

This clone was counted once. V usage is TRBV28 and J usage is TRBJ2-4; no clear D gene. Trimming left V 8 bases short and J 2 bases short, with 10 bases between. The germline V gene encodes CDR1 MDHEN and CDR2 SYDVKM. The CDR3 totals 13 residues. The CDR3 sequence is CASSRGTKNIQYF. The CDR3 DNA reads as TGTGCCAGCTCCCGAGGAACCAAAAACATTCAGTACTTC.

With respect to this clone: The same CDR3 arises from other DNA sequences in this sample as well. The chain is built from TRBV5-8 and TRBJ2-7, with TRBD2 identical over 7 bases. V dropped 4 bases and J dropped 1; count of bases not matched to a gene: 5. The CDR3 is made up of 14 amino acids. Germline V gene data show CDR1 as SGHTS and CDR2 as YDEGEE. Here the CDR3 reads CASSRLAGSYEQYF. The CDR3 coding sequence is TGTGCCAGCAGCCGACTAGCTGGTTCCTACGAGCAGTACTTC.

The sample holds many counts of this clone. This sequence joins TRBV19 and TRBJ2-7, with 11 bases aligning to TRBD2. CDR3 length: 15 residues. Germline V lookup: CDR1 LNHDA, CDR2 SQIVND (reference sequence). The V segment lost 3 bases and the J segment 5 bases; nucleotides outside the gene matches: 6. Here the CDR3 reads CASSMVAGGPNEQYF. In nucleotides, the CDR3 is TGTGCCAGTAGTATGGTAGCGGGAGGGCCTAACGAGCAGTACTTC.

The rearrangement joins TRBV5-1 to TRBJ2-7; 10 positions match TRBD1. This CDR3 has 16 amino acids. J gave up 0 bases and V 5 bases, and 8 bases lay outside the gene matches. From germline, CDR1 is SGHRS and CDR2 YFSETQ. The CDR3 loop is CASRLRTGGTSYEQYF. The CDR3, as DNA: TGCGCCAGCAGACTAAGGACAGGGGGGACCTCCTACGAGCAGTACTTC.

The CDR3 reads CASSPTGVPNQPQHF. As DNA, the CDR3 is TGTGCCAGTAGCCCCACAGGGGTCCCCAATCAGCCCCAGCATTTT. J is TRBJ1-5 and V is TRBV19; 7 nucleotides agree with TRBD1. V lost 6 bases, J lost 3 bases, and 8 bases stayed unmatched. CDR3 size: 15 residues. CDR1 and CDR2 (germline): LNHDA, SQIVND (reference sequence).

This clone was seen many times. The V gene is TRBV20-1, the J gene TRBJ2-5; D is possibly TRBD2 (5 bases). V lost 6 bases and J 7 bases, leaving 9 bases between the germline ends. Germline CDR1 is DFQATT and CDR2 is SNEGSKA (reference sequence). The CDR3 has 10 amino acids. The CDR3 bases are TGCAGTGCCTACGAGGGGACCCAGTACTTC. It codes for CSAYEGTQYF.

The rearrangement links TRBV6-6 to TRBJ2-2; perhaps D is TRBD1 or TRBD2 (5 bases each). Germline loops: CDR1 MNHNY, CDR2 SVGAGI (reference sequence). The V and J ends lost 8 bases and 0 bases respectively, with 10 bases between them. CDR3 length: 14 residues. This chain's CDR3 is CASGATTNTGELFF. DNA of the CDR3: TGTGCCAGCGGGGCGACTACGAACACCGGGGAGCTGTTTTTT.

The DNA for the CDR3 is TGTGCCAGCAGTTTCATGAACGGACTAGCGGGATGGCAGTTCTTC. Its protein product is CASSFMNGLAGWQFF. This chain links TRBV6-6 with TRBJ2-1; 12 bases map to TRBD2. The CDR3 runs to 15 residues. V lost 4 bases to trimming and J lost 12 bases; unmatched junction nucleotides: 10. The V gene's germline CDR1 is MNHNY and CDR2 SVGAGI (reference sequence).

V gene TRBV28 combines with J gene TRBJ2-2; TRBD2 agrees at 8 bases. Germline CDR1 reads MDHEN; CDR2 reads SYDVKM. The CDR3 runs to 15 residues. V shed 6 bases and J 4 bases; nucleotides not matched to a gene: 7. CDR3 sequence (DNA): TGTGCCAGCAGAACAGCGGGAGTTGGCACCGGGGAGCTGTTTTTT. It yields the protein CASRTAGVGTGELFF.

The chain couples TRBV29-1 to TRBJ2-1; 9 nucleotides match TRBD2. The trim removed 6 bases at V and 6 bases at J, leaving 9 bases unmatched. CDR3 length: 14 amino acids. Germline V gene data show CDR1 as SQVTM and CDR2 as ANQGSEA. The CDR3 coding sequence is TGCAGCGTCGTTGGGACTAGCTTTGCCAATGAGCAGTTCTTC. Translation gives CSVVGTSFANEQFF.